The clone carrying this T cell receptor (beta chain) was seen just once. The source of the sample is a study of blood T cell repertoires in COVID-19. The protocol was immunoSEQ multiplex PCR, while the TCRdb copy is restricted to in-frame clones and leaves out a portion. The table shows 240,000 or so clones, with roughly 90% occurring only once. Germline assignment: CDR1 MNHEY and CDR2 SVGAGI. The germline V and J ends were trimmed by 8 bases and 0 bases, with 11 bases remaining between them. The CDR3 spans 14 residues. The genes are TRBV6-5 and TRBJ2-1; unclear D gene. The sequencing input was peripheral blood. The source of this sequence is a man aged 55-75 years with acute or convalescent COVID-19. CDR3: CASGRSSSYNEQFF. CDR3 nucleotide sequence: TGTGCCAGCGGCAGGTCAAGCTCCTACAATGAGCAGTTCTTC.